The 12 T cell receptor beta chains in this list originate from one sample, sequenced in a study of T cells in Graves' hyperthyroidism and ophthalmopathy (dated by TCRdb to the late 2010s). Receptors were amplified or captured by multiplex PCR. Sequenced on an Illumina HiSeq 2000. The TCR beta CDR3 regions were amplified from RNA transcripts. A first-round RT-PCR of the TCR CDR3 used the HTBI primer set with the Qiagen OneStep RT-PCR kit. The public reads were quality trimmed at Q25 with fastp and then assembled into clones with MiXCR by TCRdb, keeping productive beta chains. Records with the same CDR3 protein are collapsed into one entry carrying the most frequent genes and DNA. The sample table records around 97,000 distinct CDR3 sequences; 45% to 50% of these occur just once. The ten largest account for approximately 25% of the sample. Sequenced input: blood. The receptors come from a man aged 40-49 years with Graves' hyperthyroidism.

With respect to this clonotype: Because the CDR3 is missing its conserved closing phenylalanine or tryptophan, this is likely a read error. The J gene is TRBJ2-1, the V gene TRBV12-3 or TRBV12-4; D is ambiguous. Deletions cut 6 bases from V and 9 bases from J, with 9 bases between. This CDR3 is 11 amino acids long. The CDR3 loop reads CASSLCREQFV. DNA of the CDR3: TGTGCCAGCAGCCTTTGCCGTGAGCAGTTCGTC.

This clonotype was detected ten times or more. The chain joins TRBV5-1 to TRBJ1-2, with D possibly being TRBD1 (5 bases). Deletions cut 4 bases from V and 0 bases from J, with 10 bases between. Per the germline V gene, CDR1 is SGHRS and CDR2 is YFSETQ. The CDR3 spans 14 residues. CDR3 sequence reads: CASSPGGANYGYTF. Here the CDR3 DNA reads TGCGCCAGCAGCCCCGGGGGAGCTAACTATGGCTACACCTTC.

CDR3 coding DNA: TGCAGCGTTGACAGCGGGAGTTACGAGCAGTACTTC. Its translation: CSVDSGSYEQYF. The chain is built from TRBV29-1 and TRBJ2-7; 8 nucleotides line up with TRBD2. Germline V gene data show CDR1 as SQVTM and CDR2 as ANQGSEA. The CDR3 is made up of 12 amino acids. V was pared by 3 bases and J by 4 bases, with 2 bases of the junction left unmatched.

The genes are TRBV2 and TRBJ1-2; 7 bases line up with TRBD1. This CDR3 contains 15 residues. Germline V gives CDR1 SNHLY, CDR2 FYNNEI. V lost 8 bases to trimming and J lost 3 bases; unmatched junction nucleotides: 12. The CDR3 nucleotides are TGTGCCAGCTCACGACCGACAGGGCTGGACTATGGCTACACCTTC. As protein: CASSRPTGLDYGYTF.

This clonotype was counted between two and nine times. A read error is possible here, since a much larger clone lies one base away. The V and J genes are TRBV7-2 and TRBJ2-3; 10 bases are shared with TRBD2. The CDR3 has 15 residues. J gave up 5 bases and V 8 bases, and 10 bases lay outside the gene matches. Germline loops: CDR1 SGHTA, CDR2 FQGNSA. The CDR3 sequence is CASGSLAGWGDTQYF. CDR3 nucleotide sequence: TGTGCCAGCGGCTCACTAGCGGGGTGGGGAGATACGCAGTATTTT. Full variable domain (missing parts from reference TRBV7-2 and TRBJ2-3): GAGVSQSPSNKVTEKGKDVELRCDPISGHTALYWYRQSLGQGLEFLIYFQGNSAPDKSGLPSDRFSAERTGGSVSTLTIQRTQQEDSAVYLCASGSLAGWGDTQYFGPGTRLTVL.

This clonotype was observed at least ten times. This chain connects TRBV7-3 to TRBJ2-1; D possibly corresponds to TRBD1 (6 bases). The V end was cut by 1 base, the J end by 1 base, with 8 bases between. The CDR3 extends over 15 amino acids. Per the germline V gene, CDR1 is SGHTA and CDR2 is FQGTGA. Written as DNA, the CDR3 is TGTGCCAGCAGCTTAAGGACAGTGTCCTACAATGAGCAGTTCTTC. Its protein product is CASSLRTVSYNEQFF.

The chain has TRBV20-1 and TRBJ2-2; TRBD1 aligns across 9 bases. The J call may not be correct, given that the DNA end is closer to TRBJ1-5. CDR1 and CDR2 (germline): DFQATT, SNEGSKA (reference sequence). CDR3 length equals 15 residues. As DNA, the CDR3 is TGCAGTGTCGCCGGGACAGGGTTTAGCAATCAGCCCCAGCATTTT. Translation gives CSVAGTGFSNQPQHF.

V gene TRBV7-2 combines with J gene TRBJ1-2; possibly TRBD1 for D (5 bases). Germline assignment: CDR1 SGHTA and CDR2 FQGNSA. Trimming removed 6 bases from V and 4 bases from J, with 9 bases in between. The CDR3 length is 12 residues. CDR3 sequence: CASRLTAYGYTF. As DNA, the CDR3 is TGTGCCAGCAGGCTGACAGCCTATGGCTACACCTTC.

This clonotype has ten or more counts. The chain recombines TRBV5-1 with TRBJ1-2; D remains ambiguous. Germline-derived CDR1 and CDR2 are SGHRS and YFSETQ. This CDR3 is built from 12 residues. V shed 4 bases and J shed 7 bases, with 11 bases lying between them. This chain's CDR3 is CASSPEGRGYTF. CDR3 sequence (DNA): TGCGCCAGCAGCCCGGAGGGTCGTGGCTACACCTTC.

Worth noting for this clonotype: The junction does not match germline at one end; this may be a read error. The genes are TRBV7-9 and TRBJ2-6, with 7 bases lining up with TRBD1. In germline, CDR1 is SEHNR, CDR2 FQNEAQ (reference sequence). This CDR3 spans 18 amino acids. The CDR3 nucleotides are TGTGCCAGCAGGGAACAAGGACAGGTCGTCTCTGGGTCCAACGTCCTGGCTTTC. Translated, it gives CASREQGQVVSGSNVLAF.

This clonotype has at least ten counts. The rearrangement links TRBV11-1 to TRBJ2-1; 8 bases are shared with TRBD2. This CDR3 has 15 residues. Trimming took 2 bases from V and 4 from J; bases not matched to a gene: 4. Germline values: CDR1 SGHAT, CDR2 FQDESV (reference sequence). The CDR3 bases are TGTGCCAGCAGCTTAATGGCTAGCGGGTACAATGAGCAGTTCTTC. This sequence encodes CASSLMASGYNEQFF. Looking up the rest from reference TRBV11-1 and TRBJ2-1 gives the full variable domain: EAEVAQSPRYKITEKSQAVAFWCDPISGHATLYWYRQILGQGPELLVQFQDESVVDDSQLPKDRFSAERLKGVDSTLKIQPAELGDSAMYLCASSLMASGYNEQFFGPGTRLTVL.

This clonotype was recorded at least ten times. The chain uses TRBV6-1 and TRBJ1-2; D ambiguous. V lost 0 bases, J lost 5 bases, and 7 bases lay in between. CDR1 and CDR2 (germline): MNHNS, SASEGT. The CDR3 sequence is 13 residues long. CDR3 bases: TGTGCCAGCAGTGAAGCAGGAAGTTATGGCTACACCTTC. Translating it yields CASSEAGSYGYTF.